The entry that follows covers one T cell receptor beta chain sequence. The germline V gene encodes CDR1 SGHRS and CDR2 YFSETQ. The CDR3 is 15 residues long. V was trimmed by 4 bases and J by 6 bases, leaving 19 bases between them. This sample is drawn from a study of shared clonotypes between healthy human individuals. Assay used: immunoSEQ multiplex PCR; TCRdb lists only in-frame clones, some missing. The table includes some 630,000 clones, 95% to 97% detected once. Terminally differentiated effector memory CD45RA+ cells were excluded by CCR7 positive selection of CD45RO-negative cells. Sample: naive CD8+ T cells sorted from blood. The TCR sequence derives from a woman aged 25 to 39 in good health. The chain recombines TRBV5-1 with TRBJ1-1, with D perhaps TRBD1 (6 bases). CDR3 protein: CASSQLQGFGAEAFF. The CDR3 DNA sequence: TGCGCCAGCAGCCAATTACAGGGCTTCGGGGCTGAAGCTTTCTTT.